Listed below are T cell receptor beta chains from one sample, sequenced in a study of T cell responses to AZD1222 COVID-19 vaccine. TCRdb keeps only in-frame clones here, not all; method: immunoSEQ multiplex PCR. This table holds approximately 65,000 clones, 80% to 85% found once. Sequencing was performed on peripheral blood, taken on day 0 of AZD1222 vaccination. These receptors all stem from an adult in good health. The CDR3 runs from the conserved cysteine through the conserved F or W. The D gene is left open where the match is weak. Where a row states a size, it is once, few, many or the class of an expanded clone; other rows omit it.

d_gene	v_gene	abundance	j_gene	CDR3nt	CDR3aa
TRBD1	TRBV19	-	TRBJ1-5	TGTGCCAGTTCCGGGACAGGGTATCAGCCCCAGCATTTT	CASSGTGYQPQHF
-	TRBV5-1	-	TRBJ1-1	TGCGCCAGCAGCTTGGCCGGGAGGAACACTGAAGCTTTCTTT	CASSLAGRNTEAFF
TRBD1	TRBV7-9	-	TRBJ2-7	TGTGCCAGCAGAGACCAGGGACAGGGGCCCTACGAGCAGTACTTC	CASRDQGQGPYEQYF
-	TRBV4-3	-	TRBJ1-4	TGCGCCAGCAGCCAAGTCGGGGGGGCGGCTAATGAAAAACTGTTTTTT	CASSQVGGAANEKLFF
-	TRBV6-5	-	TRBJ1-1	TGTGCCAGCAGACGCCCAGGTAGTCAGAACACTGAAGCTTTCTTT	CASRRPGSQNTEAFF
-	TRBV11-1	-	TRBJ2-2	TGTGCCAGCAGCTTAGAACAGACGAACACCGGGGAGCTGTTTTTT	CASSLEQTNTGELFF
TRBD2	TRBV19	-	TRBJ2-3	TGTGCCAGTAGTACCGGGACTAGAACAGATACGCAGTATTTT	CASSTGTRTDTQYF
-	TRBV6-2/TRBV6-3	-	TRBJ1-1	TGTGCCAGCAGTCCCCACAGGGATTGGACTGAAGCTTTCTTT	CASSPHRDWTEAFF
-	TRBV3-1/TRBV3-2	-	TRBJ1-3	TGTGCCAGCATCGCGCCGTGGGGTGGTACTGAGGAAGGCACCATATATTTT	CASIAPWGGTEEGTIYF
-	TRBV11-2	-	TRBJ2-3	TGTGCCAGCTGTCTGCCTGGTACGGATACGCAGTATTTT	CASCLPGTDTQYF
TRBD1	TRBV10-2	-	TRBJ1-1	TGCGCCAGCAGTGACCCGACACCGGGACAGGGGCCCCTGGACACTGAAGCTTTCTTT	CASSDPTPGQGPLDTEAFF
TRBD1	TRBV5-1	few	TRBJ2-5	TGCGCCAGCAGCTTGGGACAGGGGAGAGAGACCCAGTACTTC	CASSLGQGRETQYF
TRBD2	TRBV6-1	-	TRBJ2-3	TGTGCCAGCAGAGAACCCACTAGCGGGGGGGCCATAGATACGCAGTATTTT	CASREPTSGGAIDTQYF
TRBD2	TRBV6-2/TRBV6-3	-	TRBJ2-7	TGTGCCAGCAGTTACTCGGAGAAAGCGAGAGTAGCGGGGGCCCTTTCCTACGAGCAGTACTTC	CASSYSEKARVAGALSYEQYF
-	TRBV4-3	-	TRBJ2-6	TGCGCCAGCAGCCAAGATAGTGGGGGAACTGGGGCCAACGTCCTGACTTTC	CASSQDSGGTGANVLTF
-	TRBV18	-	TRBJ1-1	TGTGCCAGCTCCCCCACGCGGGACACTGAAGCTTTCTTT	CASSPTRDTEAFF
TRBD1	TRBV4-1	few	TRBJ2-6	TGCGCCAGCAGGCGCCTTGGGACAGATTCCCCCTCTGGGGCCAACGTCCTGACTTTC	CASRRLGTDSPSGANVLTF
-	TRBV2	once	TRBJ1-1	TGTGCCAGCAGTGATGGGGGAGGGAACACTGAAGCTTTCTTT	CASSDGGGNTEAFF
-	TRBV6-5	-	TRBJ2-3	TGTGCCAGCAGTCGCAGGGGGGGGACAGATACGCAGTATTTT	CASSRRGGTDTQYF
-	TRBV3-1/TRBV3-2	-	TRBJ1-6	TGTGCCAGCAGCCAACCGACAGCCCCATCACTCCACTTT	CASSQPTAPSLHF
-	TRBV3-1/TRBV3-2	-	TRBJ2-3	TGTGCCAGCAGCCAGCCCAATACAGATACGCAGTATTTT	CASSQPNTDTQYF
TRBD1	TRBV7-9	many	TRBJ1-2	TGTGCCAGCAGCCCGGGGCAGGGGGCCTATGGCTACACCTTC	CASSPGQGAYGYTF
-	TRBV6-2/TRBV6-3	-	TRBJ1-2	TGTGCCAGCAGTGTCACAGGTAGCTATGGCTACACCTTC	CASSVTGSYGYTF